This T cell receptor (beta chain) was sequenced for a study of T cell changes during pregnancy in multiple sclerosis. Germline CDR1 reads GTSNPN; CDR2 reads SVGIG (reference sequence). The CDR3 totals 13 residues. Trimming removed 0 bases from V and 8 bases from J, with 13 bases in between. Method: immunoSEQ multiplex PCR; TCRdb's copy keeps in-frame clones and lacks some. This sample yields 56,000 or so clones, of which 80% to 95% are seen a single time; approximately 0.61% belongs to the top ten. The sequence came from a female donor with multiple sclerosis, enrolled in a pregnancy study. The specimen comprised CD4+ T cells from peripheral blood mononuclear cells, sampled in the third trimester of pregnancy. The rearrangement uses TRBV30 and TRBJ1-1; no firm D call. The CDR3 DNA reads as TGTGCCTGGAGTGTCCTGTTGGAGGGCGAAGCTTTCTTT. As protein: CAWSVLLEGEAFF.